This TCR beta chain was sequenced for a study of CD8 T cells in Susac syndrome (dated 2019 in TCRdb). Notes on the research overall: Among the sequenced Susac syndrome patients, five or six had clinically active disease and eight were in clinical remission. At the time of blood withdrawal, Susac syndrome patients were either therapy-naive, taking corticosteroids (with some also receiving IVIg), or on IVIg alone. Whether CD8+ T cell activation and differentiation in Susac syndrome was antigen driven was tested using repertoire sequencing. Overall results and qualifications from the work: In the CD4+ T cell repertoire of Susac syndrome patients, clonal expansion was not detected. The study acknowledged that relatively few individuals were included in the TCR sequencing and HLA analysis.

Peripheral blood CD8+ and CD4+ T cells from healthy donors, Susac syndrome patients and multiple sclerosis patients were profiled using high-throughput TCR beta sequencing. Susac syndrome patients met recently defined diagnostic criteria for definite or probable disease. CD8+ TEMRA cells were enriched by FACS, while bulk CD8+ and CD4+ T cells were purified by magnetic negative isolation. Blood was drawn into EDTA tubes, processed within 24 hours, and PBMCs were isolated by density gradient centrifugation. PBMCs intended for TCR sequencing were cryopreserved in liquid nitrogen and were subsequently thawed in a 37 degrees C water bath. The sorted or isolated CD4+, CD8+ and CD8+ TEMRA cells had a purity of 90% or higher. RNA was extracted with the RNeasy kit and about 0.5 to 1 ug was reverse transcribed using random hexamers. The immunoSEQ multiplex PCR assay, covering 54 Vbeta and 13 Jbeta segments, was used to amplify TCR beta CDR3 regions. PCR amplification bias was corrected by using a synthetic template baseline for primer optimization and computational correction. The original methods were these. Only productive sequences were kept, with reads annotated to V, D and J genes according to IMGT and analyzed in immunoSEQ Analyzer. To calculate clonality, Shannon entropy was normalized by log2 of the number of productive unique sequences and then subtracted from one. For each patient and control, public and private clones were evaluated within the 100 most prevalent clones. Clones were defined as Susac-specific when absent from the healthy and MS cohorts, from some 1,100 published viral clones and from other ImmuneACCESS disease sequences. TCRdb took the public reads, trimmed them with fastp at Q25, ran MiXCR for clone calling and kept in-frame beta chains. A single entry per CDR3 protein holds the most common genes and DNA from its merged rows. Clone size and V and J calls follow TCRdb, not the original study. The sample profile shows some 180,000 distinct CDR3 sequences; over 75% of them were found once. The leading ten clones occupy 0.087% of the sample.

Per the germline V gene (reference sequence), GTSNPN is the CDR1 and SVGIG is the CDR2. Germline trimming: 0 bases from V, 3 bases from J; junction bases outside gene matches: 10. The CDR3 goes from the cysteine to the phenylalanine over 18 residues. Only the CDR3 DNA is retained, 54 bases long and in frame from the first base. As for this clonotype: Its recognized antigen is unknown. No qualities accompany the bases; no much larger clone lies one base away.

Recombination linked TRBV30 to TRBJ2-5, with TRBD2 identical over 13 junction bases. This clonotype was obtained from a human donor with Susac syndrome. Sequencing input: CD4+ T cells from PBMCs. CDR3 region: CAWSVRRLAGGGKETQYF. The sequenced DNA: TGTGCCTGGAGTGTACGCAGACTAGCGGGGGGTGGCAAAGAGACCCAGTACTTC.